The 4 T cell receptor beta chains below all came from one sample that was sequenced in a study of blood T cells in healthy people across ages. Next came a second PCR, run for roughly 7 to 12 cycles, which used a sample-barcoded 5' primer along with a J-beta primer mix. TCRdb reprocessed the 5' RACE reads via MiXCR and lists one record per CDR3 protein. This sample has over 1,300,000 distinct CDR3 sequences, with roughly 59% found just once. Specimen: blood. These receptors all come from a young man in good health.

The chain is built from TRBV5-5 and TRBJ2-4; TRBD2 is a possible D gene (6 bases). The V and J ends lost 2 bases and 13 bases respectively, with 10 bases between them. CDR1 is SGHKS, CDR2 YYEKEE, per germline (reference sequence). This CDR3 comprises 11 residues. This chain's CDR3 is CASSLWTIQYF. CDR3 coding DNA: TGTGCCAGCAGCTTATGGACTATCCAGTACTTC.

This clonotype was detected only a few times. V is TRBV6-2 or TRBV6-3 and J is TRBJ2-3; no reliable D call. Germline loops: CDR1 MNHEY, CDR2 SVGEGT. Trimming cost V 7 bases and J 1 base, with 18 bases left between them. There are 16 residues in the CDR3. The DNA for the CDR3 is TGTGCCAGCACCCCGTCTAGATTGGTCGGCACAGATACGCAGTATTTT. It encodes CASTPSRLVGTDTQYF.

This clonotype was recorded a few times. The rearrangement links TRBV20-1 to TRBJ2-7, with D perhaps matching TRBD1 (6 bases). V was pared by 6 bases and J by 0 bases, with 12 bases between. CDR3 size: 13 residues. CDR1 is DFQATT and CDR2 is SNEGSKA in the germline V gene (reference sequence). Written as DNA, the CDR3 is TGCAGTGCAACTCTAGGGGGCTCCTACGAGCAGTACTTC. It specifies CSATLGGSYEQYF.

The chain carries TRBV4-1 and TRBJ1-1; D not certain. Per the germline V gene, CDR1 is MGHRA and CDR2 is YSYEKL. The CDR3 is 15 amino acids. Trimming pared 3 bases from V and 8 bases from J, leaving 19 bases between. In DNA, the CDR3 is TGCGCCAGCAGCCATATCTCAAGGGCGCAAAGCGAAGCTTTCTTT. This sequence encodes CASSHISRAQSEAFF.